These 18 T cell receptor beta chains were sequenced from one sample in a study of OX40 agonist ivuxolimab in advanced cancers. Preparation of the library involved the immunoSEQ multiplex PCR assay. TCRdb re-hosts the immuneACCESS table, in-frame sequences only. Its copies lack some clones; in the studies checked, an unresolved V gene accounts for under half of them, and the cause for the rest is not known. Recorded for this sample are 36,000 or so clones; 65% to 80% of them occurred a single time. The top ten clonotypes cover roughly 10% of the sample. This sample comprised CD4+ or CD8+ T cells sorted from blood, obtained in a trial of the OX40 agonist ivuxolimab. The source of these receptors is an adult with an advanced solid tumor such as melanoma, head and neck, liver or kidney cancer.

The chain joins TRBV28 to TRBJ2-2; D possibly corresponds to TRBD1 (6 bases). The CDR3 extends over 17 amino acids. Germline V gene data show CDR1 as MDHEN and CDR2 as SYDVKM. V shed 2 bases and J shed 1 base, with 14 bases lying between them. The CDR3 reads CASSLILGTLNTGELFF. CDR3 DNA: TGTGCCAGCAGTTTAATTCTAGGGACATTGAACACCGGGGAGCTGTTTTTT.

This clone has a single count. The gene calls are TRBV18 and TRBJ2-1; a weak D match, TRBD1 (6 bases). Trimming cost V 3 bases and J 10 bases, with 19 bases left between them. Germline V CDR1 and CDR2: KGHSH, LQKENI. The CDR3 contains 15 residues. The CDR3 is CASSPGNQGRIEQFF. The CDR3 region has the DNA TGTGCCAGCTCACCCGGAAATCAGGGGCGAATCGAGCAGTTCTTC.

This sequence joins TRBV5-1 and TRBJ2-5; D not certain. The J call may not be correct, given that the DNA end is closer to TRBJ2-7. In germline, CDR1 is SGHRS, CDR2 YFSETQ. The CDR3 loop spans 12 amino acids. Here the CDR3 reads CASSLLSYEQYF. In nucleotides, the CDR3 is TGCGCCAGCAGCCTCCTTTCCTACGAGCAGTACTTC.

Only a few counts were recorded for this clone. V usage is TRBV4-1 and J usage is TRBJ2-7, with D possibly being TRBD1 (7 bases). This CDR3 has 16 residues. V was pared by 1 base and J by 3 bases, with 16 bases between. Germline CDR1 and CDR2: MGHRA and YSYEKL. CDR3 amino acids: CASSQGGQGGLYEQYF. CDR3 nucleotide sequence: TGCGCCAGCAGCCAAGGTGGGCAGGGGGGCCTCTACGAGCAGTACTTC.

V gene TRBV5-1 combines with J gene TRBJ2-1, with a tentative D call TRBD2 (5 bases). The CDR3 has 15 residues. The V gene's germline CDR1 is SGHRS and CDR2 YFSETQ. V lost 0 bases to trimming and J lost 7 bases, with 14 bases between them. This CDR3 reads CASSLVGDLINEQFF. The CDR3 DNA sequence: TGCGCCAGCAGCTTGGTCGGGGATCTCATTAATGAGCAGTTCTTC.

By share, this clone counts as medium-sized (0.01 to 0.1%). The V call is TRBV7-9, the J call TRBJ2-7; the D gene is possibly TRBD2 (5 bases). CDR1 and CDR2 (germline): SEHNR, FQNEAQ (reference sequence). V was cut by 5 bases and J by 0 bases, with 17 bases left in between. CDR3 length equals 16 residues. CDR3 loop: CASSPPGVASSYEQYF. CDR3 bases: TGTGCCAGCAGCCCTCCCGGGGTGGCGAGCTCCTACGAGCAGTACTTC.

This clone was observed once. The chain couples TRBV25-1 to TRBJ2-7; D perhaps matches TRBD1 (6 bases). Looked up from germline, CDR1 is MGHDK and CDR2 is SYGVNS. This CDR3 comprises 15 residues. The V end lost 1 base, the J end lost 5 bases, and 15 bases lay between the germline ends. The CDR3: CASSEWGPLTHEQYF. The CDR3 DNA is TGTGCCAGCAGTGAATGGGGGCCCCTAACCCACGAGCAGTACTTC.

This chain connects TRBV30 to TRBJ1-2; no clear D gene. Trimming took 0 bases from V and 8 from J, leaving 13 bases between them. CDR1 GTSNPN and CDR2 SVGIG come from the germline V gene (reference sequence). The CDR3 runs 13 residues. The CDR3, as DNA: TGTGCCTGGAGTGTACTTAATGTGGGAGGCTACACCTTC. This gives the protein CAWSVLNVGGYTF. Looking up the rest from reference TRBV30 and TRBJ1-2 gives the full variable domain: SQTIHQWPATLVQPVGSPLSLECTVEGTSNPNLYWYRQAAGRGLQLLFYSVGIGQISSEVPQNLSASRPQDRQFILSSKKLLLSDSGFYLCAWSVLNVGGYTFGSGTRLTVV.

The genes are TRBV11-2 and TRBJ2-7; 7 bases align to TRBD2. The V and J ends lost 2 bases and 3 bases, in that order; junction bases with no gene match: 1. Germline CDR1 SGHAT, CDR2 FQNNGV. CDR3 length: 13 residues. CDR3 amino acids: CASSLRDYYEQYF. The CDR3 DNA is TGTGCCAGCAGCTTACGGGACTACTACGAGCAGTACTTC.

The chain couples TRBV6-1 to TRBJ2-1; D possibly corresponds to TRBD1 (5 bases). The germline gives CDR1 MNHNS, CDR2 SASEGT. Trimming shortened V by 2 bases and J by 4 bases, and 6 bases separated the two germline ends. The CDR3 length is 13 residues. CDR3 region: CASSETGYNEQFF. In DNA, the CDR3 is TGTGCCAGCAGTGAAACAGGTTACAATGAGCAGTTCTTC.

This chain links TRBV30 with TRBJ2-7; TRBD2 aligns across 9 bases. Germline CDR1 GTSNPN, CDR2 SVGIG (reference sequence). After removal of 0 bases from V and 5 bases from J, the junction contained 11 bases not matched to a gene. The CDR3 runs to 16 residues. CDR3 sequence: CAWSVLRAGGLDEQYF. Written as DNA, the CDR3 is TGTGCCTGGAGTGTACTCCGAGCGGGGGGTTTGGACGAGCAGTACTTC. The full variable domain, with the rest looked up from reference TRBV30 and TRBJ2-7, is SQTIHQWPATLVQPVGSPLSLECTVEGTSNPNLYWYRQAAGRGLQLLFYSVGIGQISSEVPQNLSASRPQDRQFILSSKKLLLSDSGFYLCAWSVLRAGGLDEQYFGPGTRLTVT.

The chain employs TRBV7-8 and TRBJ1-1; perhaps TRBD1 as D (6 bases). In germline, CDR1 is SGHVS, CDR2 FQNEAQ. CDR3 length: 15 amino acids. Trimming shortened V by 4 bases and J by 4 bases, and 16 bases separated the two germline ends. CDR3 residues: CASSSRGIRGTEAFF. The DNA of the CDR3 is TGTGCCAGCAGCTCAAGGGGGATTAGGGGCACTGAAGCTTTCTTT.

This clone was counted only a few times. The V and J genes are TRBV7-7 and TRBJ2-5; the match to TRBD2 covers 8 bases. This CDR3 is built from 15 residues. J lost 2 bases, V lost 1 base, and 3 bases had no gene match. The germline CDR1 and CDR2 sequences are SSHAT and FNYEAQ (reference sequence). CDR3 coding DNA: TGTGCCAGCAGCTTAGACGGGGGGGCACAAGAGACCCAGTACTTC. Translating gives CASSLDGGAQETQYF.

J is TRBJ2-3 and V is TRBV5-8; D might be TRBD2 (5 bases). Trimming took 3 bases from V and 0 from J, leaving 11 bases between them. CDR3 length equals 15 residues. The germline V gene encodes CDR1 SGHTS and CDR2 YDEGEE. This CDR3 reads CASSSLAVSTDTQYF. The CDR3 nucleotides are TGTGCCAGCAGCTCCCTAGCCGTAAGCACAGATACGCAGTATTTT. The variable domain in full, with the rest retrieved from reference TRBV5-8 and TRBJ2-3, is EAGVTQSPTHLIKTRGQQATLRCSPISGHTSVYWYQQALGLGLQFLLWYDEGEERNRGNFPPRFSGRQFPNYSSELNVNALELEDSALYLCASSSLAVSTDTQYFGPGTRLTVL.

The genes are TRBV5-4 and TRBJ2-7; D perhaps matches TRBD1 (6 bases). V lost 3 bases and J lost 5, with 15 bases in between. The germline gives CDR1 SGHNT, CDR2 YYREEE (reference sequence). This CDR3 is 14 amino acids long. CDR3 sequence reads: CASSSGTGLDEQYF. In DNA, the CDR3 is TGTGCCAGCAGCTCAGGAACAGGGTTGGACGAGCAGTACTTC.

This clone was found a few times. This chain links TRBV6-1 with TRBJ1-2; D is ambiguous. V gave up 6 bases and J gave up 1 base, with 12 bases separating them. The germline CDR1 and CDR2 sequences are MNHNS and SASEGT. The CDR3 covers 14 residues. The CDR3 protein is CASRPGILNYGYTF. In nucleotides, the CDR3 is TGTGCCAGCAGGCCAGGAATCCTTAACTATGGCTACACCTTC.

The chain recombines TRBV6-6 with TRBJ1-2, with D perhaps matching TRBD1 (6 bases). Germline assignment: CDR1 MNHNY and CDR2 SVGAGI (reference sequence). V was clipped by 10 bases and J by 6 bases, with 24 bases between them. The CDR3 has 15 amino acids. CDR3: CATSPREGQLNGYTF. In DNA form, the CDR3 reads TGTGCCACTTCCCCAAGGGAAGGACAGCTAAATGGCTACACCTTC.

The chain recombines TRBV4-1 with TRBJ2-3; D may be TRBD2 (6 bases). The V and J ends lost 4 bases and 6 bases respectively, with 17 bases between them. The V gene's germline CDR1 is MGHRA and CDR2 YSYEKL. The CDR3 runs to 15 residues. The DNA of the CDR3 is TGCGCCAGCAGCCCGTGGGGAGGTGAGTCGGATACGCAGTATTTT. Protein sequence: CASSPWGGESDTQYF.